This TCR beta chain comes out of a study of blood T cell repertoires in COVID-19. At the level of the study: Donors in the United States, Italy and Spain gave samples during acute or convalescent COVID-19. Nucleic acid was either cDNA or gDNA, and it came from T cells, B-cell-depleted T cells, or PBMCs.

Authors' methods: Reference gene primer amplification gave nucleated cell count estimates. Assay: immunoSEQ multiplex PCR; the TCRdb copy retains only in-frame clones and omits some. That table gives V, J and clone size, and the DNA gave D and trimming. The profile covers roughly 220,000 clones, with about 88% appearing a single time and over 2.5% taken by the ten largest. V gave up 4 bases and J gave up 5 bases; unmatched junction bases: 12. The CDR3 spans 17 residues. The germline V gene encodes CDR1 SGHRS and CDR2 YFSETQ. The receptor comes from a man aged 60 to 69 with acute or convalescent COVID-19. Sequencing input: peripheral blood. V is TRBV5-1 and J is TRBJ1-1; 12 nucleotides agree with TRBD1. CDR3 region: CASSVQTRDRGRTEAFF. DNA of the CDR3: TGCGCCAGCAGCGTACAAACACGGGACAGGGGGCGGACTGAAGCTTTCTTT.